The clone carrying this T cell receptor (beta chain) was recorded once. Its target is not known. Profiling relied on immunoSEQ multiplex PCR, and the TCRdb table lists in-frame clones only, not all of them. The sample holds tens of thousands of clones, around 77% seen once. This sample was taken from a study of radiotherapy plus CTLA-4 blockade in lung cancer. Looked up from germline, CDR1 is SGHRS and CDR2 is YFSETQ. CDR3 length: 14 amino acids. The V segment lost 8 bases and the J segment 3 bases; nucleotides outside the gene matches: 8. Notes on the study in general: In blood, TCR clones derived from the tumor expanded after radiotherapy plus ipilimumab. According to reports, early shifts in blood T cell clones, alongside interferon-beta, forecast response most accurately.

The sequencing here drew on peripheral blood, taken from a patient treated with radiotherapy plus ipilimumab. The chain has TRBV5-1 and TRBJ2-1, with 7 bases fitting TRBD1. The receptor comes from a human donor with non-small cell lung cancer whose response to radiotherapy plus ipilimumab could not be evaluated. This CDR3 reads CASRTGDSYNEQFF. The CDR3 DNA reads TGCGCCAGTCGAACAGGGGATAGCTACAATGAGCAGTTCTTC.